The 2 T cell receptor beta chains below come from one sample, sequenced in a study of post-analysis software for immune sequencing data. Study conclusions and caveats: TRBV5-6, TRBV5-1 and TRBV20-1 were among 4 or 5 TRBV segments more frequent in patients than controls.

These receptors lack a known antigen. Prepared libraries of TCR beta cDNA carried unique molecular identifiers. From the PCR reads, TCRdb called clonotypes with MiXCR, one entry per CDR3 protein. The sample holds about 190,000 distinct CDR3 sequences, 29% seen once. The specimen sequenced was blood. The source of these receptors is a girl younger than 18 with multiple sclerosis.

This clonotype was counted at least ten times. This chain joins TRBV4-1 and TRBJ2-3; TRBD2 aligns across 7 bases. Looked up from germline, CDR1 is MGHRA and CDR2 is YSYEKL. J lost 4 bases, V lost 3 bases, and 10 bases had no gene match. CDR3 length: 16 amino acids. For the CDR3, the DNA is TGCGCCAGCAGCCAGAGCCCGACTAGCTTGGCAGATACGCAGTATTTT. Its protein product is CASSQSPTSLADTQYF.

This clonotype was recorded many times. The genes are TRBV15 and TRBJ2-6, with unresolved D. V was shortened by 0 bases and J by 2 bases, with 8 bases between the two germline ends. Germline CDR1 reads LNHNV; CDR2 reads YYDKDF (reference sequence). The CDR3 extends over 16 amino acids. The CDR3 protein is CATSRDERTGANVLTF. In nucleotides, the CDR3 is TGTGCCACCAGCAGAGACGAAAGGACTGGGGCCAACGTCCTGACTTTC.